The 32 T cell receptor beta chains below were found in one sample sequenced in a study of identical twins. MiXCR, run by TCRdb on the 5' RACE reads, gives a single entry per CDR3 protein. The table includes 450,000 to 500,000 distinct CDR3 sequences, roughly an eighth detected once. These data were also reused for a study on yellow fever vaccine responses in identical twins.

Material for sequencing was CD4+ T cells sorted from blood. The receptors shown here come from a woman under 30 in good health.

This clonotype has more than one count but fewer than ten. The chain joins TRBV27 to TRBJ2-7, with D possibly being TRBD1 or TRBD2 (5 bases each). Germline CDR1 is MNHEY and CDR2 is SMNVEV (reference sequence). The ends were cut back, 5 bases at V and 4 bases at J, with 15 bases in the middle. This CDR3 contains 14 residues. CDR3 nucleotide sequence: TGTGCCAGCAGTCTTTCGGACACGGGGTACGAGCAGTACTTC. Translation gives CASSLSDTGYEQYF.

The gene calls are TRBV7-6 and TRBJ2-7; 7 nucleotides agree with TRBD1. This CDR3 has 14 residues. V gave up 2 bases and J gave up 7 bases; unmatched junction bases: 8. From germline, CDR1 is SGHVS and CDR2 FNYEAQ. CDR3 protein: CASSLREGAREQYF. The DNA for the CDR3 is TGTGCCAGCAGCTTACGAGAGGGGGCTCGAGAGCAGTACTTC.

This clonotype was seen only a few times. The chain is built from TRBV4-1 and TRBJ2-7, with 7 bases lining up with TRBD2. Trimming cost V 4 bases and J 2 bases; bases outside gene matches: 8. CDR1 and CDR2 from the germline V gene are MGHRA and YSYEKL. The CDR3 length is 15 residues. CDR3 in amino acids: CASSPNPAGTYEQYF. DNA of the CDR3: TGCGCCAGCAGCCCTAATCCAGCGGGGACCTACGAGCAGTACTTC.

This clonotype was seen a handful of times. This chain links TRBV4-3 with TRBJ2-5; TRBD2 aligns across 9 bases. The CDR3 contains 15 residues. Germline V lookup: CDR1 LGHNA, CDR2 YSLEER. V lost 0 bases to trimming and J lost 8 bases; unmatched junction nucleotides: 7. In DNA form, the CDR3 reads TGCGCCAGCAGCCAAGAATTACTAGCGGGTACCACCCAGTACTTC. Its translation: CASSQELLAGTTQYF.

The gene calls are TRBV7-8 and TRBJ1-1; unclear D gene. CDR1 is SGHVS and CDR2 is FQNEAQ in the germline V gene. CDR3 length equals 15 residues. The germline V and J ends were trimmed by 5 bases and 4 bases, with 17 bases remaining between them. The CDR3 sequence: CASSPPRSGGTEAFF. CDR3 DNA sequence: TGTGCCAGCAGCCCCCCTAGATCGGGCGGCACTGAAGCTTTCTTT.

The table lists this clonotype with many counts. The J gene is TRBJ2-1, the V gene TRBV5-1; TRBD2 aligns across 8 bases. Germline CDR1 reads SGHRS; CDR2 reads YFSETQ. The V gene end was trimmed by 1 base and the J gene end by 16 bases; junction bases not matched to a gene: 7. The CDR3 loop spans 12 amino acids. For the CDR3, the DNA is TGCGCCAGCAGCTTGAAGGGACTAGATGGTTTCTTC. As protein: CASSLKGLDGFF.

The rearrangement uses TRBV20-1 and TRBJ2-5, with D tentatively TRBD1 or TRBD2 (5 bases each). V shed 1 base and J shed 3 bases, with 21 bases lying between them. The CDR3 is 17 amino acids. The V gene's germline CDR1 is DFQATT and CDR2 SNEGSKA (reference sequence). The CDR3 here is CSARGQTGTAKKETQYF. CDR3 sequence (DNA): TGCAGTGCTAGAGGACAAACCGGGACGGCGAAAAAAGAGACCCAGTACTTC.

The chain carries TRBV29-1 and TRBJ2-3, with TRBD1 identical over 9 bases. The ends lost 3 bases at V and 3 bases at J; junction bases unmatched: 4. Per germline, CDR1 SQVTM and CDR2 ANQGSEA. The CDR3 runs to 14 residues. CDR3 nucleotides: TGCAGCGTTGATGGGACAGGGTATACAGATACGCAGTATTTT. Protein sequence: CSVDGTGYTDTQYF.

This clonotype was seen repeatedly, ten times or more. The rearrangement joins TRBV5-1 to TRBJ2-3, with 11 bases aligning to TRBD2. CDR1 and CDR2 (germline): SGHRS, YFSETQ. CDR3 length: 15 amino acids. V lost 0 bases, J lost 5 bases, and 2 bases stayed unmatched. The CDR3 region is CASSLAGLAEDTQYF. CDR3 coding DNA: TGCGCCAGCAGCTTGGCGGGACTAGCGGAAGATACGCAGTATTTT. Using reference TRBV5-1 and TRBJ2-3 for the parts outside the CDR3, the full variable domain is KAGVTQTPRYLIKTRGQQVTLSCSPISGHRSVSWYQQTPGQGLQFLFEYFSETQRNKGNFPGRFSGRQFSNSRSEMNVSTLELGDSALYLCASSLAGLAEDTQYFGPGTRLTVL.

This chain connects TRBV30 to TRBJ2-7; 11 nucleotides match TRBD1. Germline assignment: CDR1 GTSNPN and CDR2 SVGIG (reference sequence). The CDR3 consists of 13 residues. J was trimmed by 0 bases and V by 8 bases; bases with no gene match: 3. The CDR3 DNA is TGTGCCGGGGACAGGGGGATCTCCTACGAGCAGTACTTC. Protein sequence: CAGDRGISYEQYF.

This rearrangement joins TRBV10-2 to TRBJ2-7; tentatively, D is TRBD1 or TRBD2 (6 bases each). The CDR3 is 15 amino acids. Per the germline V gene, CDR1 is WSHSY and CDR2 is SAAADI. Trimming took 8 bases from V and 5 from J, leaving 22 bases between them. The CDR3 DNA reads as TGCGCCAGCTTGCCGAATCGGGGGCTAACGAACGAGCAGTACTTC. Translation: CASLPNRGLTNEQYF.

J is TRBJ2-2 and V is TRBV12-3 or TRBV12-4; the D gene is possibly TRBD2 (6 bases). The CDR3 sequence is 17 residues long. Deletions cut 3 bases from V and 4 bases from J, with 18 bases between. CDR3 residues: CASSFSMGGEGTGELFF. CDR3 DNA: TGTGCCAGCAGTTTCTCAATGGGCGGGGAAGGCACCGGGGAGCTGTTTTTT.

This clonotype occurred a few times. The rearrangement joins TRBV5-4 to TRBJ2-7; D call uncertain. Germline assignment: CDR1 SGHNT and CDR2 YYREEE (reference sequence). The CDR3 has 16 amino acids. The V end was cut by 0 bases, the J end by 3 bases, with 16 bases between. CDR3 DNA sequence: TGTGCCAGCAGCTTGGGGTTGGCGGTTGAAAACTACGAGCAGTACTTC. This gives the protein CASSLGLAVENYEQYF.

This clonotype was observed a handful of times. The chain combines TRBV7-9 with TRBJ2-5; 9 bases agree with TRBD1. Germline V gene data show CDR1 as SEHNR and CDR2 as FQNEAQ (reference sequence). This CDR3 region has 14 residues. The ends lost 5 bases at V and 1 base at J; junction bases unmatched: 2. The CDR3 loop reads CASSLQGAQETQYF. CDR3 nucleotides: TGTGCCAGCAGCCTACAGGGGGCCCAAGAGACCCAGTACTTC. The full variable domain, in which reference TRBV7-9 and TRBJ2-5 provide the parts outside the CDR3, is DTGVSQNPRHKITKRGQNVTFRCDPISEHNRLYWYRQTLGQGPEFLTYFQNEAQLEKSRLLSDRFSAERPKGSFSTLEIQRTEQGDSAMYLCASSLQGAQETQYFGPGTRLLVL.

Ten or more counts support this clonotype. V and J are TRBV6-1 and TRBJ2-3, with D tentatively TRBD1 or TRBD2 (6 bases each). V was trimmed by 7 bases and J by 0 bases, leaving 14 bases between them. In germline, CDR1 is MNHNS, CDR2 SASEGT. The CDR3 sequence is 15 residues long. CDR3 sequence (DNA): TGTGCCAGCAAAGAAAGGGGGGTGAGCACAGATACGCAGTATTTT. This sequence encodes CASKERGVSTDTQYF.

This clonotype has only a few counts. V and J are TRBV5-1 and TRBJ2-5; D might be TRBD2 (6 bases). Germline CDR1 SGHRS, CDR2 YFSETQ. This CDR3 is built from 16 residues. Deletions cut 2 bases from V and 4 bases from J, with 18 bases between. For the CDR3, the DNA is TGCGCCAGCAGCTTCGGCGCGGGGCTAAGGAGAGAGACCCAGTACTTC. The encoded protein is CASSFGAGLRRETQYF.

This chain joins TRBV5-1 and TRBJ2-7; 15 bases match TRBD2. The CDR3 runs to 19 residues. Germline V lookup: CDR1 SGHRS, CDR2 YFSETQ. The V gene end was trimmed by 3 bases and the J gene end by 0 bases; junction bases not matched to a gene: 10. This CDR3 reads CASSWTRGLAGGSSYEQYF. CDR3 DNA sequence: TGCGCCAGCAGCTGGACCCGAGGACTAGCGGGGGGGAGCTCCTACGAGCAGTACTTC.

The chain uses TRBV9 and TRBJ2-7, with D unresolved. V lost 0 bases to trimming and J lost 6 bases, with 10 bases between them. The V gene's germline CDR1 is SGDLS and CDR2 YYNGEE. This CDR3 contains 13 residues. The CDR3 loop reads CASSVAGGFEQYF. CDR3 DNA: TGTGCCAGCAGCGTAGCTGGTGGATTCGAGCAGTACTTC.

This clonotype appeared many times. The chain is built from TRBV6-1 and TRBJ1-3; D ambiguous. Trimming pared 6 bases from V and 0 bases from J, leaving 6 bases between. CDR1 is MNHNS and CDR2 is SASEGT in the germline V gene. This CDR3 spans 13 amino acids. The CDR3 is CASSRVSGNTIYF. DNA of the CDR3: TGTGCCAGCAGCCGGGTCTCTGGAAACACCATATATTTT.

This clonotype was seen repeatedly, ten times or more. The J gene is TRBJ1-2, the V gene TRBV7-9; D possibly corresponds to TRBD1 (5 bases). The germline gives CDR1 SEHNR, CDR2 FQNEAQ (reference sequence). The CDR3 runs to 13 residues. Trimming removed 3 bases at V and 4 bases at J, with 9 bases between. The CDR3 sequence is CASSFGGGYGYTF. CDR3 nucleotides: TGTGCCAGCAGCTTCGGGGGTGGCTATGGCTACACCTTC.

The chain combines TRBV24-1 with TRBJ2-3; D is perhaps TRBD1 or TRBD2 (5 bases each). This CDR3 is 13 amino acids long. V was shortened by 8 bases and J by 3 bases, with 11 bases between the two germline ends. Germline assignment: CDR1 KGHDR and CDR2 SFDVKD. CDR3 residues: CATTGTSTDTQYF. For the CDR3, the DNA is TGTGCCACCACTGGGACCTCAACAGATACGCAGTATTTT.

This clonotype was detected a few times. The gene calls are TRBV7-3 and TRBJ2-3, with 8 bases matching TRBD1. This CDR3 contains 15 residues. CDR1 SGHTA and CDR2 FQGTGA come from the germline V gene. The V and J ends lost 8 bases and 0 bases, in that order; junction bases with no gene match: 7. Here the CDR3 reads CASARTGLSTDTQYF. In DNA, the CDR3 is TGTGCCAGCGCACGGACAGGGCTCAGCACAGATACGCAGTATTTT.

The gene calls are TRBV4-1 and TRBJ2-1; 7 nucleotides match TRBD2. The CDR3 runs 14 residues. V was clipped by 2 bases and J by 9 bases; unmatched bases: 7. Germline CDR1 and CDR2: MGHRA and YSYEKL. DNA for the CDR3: TGCGCCAGCAGCCAACGGACTAGTTTCAGTGAGCAGTTCTTC. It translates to CASSQRTSFSEQFF.

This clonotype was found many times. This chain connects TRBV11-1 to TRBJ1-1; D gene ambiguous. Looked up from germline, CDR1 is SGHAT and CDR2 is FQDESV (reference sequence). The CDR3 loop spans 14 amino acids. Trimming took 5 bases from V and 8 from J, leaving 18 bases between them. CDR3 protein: CASSALRVSGEAFF. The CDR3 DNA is TGTGCCAGCAGCGCCTTGAGGGTCAGCGGGGAAGCTTTCTTT.

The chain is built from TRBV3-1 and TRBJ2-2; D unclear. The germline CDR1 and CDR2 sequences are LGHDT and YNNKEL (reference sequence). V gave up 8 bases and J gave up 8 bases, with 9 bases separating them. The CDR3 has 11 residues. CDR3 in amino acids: CASQSLGELFF. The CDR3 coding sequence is TGTGCCAGCCAGAGTTTGGGGGAGCTGTTTTTT.

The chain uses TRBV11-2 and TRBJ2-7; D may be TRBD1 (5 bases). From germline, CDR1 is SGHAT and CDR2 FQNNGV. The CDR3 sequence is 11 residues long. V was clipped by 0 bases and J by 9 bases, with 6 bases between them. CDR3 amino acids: CASSLDRAQYF. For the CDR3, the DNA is TGTGCCAGCAGCTTAGACAGGGCGCAGTACTTC.

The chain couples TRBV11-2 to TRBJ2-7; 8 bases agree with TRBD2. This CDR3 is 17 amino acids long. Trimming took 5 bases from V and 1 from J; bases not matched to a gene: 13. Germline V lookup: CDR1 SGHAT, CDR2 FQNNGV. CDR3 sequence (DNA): TGTGCCAGCAGCCCCCGGAGAGGACTAGCCTCGTCCTACGAGCAGTACTTC. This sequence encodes CASSPRRGLASSYEQYF. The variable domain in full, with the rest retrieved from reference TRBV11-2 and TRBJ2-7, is EAGVAQSPRYKIIEKRQSVAFWCNPISGHATLYWYQQILGQGPKLLIQFQNNGVVDDSQLPKDRFSAERLKGVDSTLKIQPAKLEDSAVYLCASSPRRGLASSYEQYFGPGTRLTVT.

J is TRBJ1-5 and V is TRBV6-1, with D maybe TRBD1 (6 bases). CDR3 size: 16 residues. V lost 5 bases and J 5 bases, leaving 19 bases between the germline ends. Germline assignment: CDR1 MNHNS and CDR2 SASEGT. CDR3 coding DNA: TGTGCCAGCAGTCGCCGGGACACGAAACCGGATCAGCCCCAGCATTTT. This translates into CASSRRDTKPDQPQHF.

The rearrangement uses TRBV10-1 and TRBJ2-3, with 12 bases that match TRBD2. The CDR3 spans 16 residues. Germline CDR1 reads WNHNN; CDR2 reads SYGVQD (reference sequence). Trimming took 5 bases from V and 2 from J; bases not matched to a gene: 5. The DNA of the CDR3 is TGCGCCAGCAGTAAGCTAGCGGGAGGGATCACAGATACGCAGTATTTT. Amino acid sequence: CASSKLAGGITDTQYF.

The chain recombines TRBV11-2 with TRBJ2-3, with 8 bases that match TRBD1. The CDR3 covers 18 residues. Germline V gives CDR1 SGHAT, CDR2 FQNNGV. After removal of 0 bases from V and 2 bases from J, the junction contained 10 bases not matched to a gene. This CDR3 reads CASSLDHGRGHATDTQYF. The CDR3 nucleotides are TGTGCCAGCAGCTTAGATCATGGCAGGGGGCATGCCACAGATACGCAGTATTTT.

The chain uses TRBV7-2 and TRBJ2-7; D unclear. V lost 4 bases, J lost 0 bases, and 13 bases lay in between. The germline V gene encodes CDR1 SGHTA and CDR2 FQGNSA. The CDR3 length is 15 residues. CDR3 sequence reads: CASSSGGTLSYEQYF. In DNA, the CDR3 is TGTGCCAGCAGCTCGGGCGGAACTCTCTCCTACGAGCAGTACTTC.

Written as DNA, the CDR3 is TGTGCCAGCAGAGAGCCCAGGGAACGGAGCACCGGGGAGCTGTTTTTT. Amino acid sequence: CASREPRERSTGELFF. This chain uses TRBV7-9 with TRBJ2-2, with D possibly matching TRBD1 (5 bases). Germline CDR1 reads SEHNR; CDR2 reads FQNEAQ (reference sequence). The germline V and J ends were trimmed by 6 bases and 4 bases, with 18 bases remaining between them. The CDR3 length is 16 residues.